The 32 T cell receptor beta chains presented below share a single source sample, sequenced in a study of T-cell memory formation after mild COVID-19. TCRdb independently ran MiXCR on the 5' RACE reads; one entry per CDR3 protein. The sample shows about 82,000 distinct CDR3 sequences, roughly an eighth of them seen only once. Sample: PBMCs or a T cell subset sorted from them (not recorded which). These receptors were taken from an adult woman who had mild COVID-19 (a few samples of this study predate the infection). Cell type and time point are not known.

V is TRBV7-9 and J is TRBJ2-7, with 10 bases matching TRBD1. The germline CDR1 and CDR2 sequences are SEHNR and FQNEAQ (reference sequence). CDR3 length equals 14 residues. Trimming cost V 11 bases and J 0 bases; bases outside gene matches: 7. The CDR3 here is CAGDRGRSSYEQYF. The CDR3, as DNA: TGTGCCGGGGACAGGGGCCGCAGCTCCTACGAGCAGTACTTC.

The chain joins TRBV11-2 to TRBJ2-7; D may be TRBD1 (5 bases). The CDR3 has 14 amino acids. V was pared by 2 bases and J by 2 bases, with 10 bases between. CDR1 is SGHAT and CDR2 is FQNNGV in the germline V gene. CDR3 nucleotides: TGTGCCAGCAGCTTATTCACAGGTCCCTACGAGCAGTACTTC. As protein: CASSLFTGPYEQYF.

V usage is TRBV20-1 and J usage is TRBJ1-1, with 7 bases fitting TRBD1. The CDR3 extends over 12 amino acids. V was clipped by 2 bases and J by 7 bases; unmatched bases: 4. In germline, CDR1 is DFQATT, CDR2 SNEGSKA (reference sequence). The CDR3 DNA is TGCAGTGCTAGAAAGACAGGGATTGAAGCTTTCTTT. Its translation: CSARKTGIEAFF.

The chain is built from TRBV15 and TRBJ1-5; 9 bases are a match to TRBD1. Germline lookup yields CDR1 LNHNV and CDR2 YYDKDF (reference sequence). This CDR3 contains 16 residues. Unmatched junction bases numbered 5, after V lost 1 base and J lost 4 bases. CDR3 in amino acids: CATSRGWTGENQPQHF. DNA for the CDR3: TGTGCCACCAGCAGAGGATGGACAGGGGAAAATCAGCCCCAGCATTTT.

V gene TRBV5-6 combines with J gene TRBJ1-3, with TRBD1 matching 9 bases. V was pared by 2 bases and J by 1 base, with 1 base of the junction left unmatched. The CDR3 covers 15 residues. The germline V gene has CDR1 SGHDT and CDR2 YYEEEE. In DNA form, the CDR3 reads TGTGCCAGCAGCTTCGGGACAGGGTCTGGAAACACCATATATTTT. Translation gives CASSFGTGSGNTIYF.

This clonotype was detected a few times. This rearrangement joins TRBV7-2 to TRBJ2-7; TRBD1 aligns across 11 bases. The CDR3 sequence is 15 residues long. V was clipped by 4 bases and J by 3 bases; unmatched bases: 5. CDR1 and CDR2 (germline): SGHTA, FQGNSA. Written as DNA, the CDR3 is TGTGCCAGCAGCTGGGGACAGGGGGACTACTACGAGCAGTACTTC. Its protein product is CASSWGQGDYYEQYF.

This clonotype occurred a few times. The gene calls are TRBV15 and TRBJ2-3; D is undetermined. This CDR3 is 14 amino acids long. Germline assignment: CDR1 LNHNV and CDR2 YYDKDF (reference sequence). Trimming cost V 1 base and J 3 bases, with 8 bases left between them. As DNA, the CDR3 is TGTGCCACCAGCAGAGTTTTGGATACAGATACGCAGTATTTT. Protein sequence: CATSRVLDTDTQYF. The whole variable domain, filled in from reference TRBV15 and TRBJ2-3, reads DAMVIQNPRYQVTQFGKPVTLSCSQTLNHNVMYWYQQKSSQAPKLLFHYYDKDFNNEADTPDNFQSRRPNTSFCFLDIRSPGLGDTAMYLCATSRVLDTDTQYFGPGTRLTVL.

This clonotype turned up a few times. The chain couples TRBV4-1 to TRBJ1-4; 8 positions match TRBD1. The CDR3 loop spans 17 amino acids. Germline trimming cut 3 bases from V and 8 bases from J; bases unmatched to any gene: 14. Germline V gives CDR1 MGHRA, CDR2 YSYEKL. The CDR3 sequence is CASSHAAFGQGREKLFF. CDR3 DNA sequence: TGCGCCAGCAGCCACGCAGCTTTCGGACAGGGACGGGAAAAACTGTTTTTT.

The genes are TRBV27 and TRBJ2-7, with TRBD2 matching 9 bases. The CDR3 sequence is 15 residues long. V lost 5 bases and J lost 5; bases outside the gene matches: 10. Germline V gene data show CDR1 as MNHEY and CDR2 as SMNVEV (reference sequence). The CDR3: CASSPLGTSRDEQYF. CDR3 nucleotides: TGTGCCAGCAGTCCCCTCGGGACTAGCAGGGACGAGCAGTACTTC.

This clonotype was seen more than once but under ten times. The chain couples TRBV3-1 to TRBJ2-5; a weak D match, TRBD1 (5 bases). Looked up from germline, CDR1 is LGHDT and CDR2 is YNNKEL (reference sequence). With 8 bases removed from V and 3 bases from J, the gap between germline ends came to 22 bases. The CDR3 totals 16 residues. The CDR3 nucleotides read TGTGCCAGCTCCGAAGGGGAAGTTACCATGGAAGAGACCCAGTACTTC. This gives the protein CASSEGEVTMEETQYF.

CDR3 in DNA: TGCAGTGCTCGTCCGACAGGCTATGGCTACACCTTC. Translating it yields CSARPTGYGYTF. The rearrangement uses TRBV20-1 and TRBJ1-2; D may be TRBD1 (6 bases). Germline CDR1 and CDR2: DFQATT and SNEGSKA (reference sequence). The CDR3 covers 12 residues. V dropped 5 bases and J dropped 4 bases, with 11 bases sitting between them.

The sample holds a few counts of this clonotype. The chain's CDR3 is CASSRTDRLYEQYF. Here the CDR3 DNA reads TGTGCCAGCAGCCGCACGGACAGGTTGTACGAGCAGTACTTC. The chain is built from TRBV5-6 and TRBJ2-7; 7 positions agree with TRBD1. CDR1 SGHDT and CDR2 YYEEEE come from the germline V gene. There are 14 residues in the CDR3. V shed 4 bases, J shed 4 bases, and the junction held 8 bases outside the gene matches.

In DNA, the CDR3 is TGCAGTGCCACCGGCTACACCTTC. Its protein is CSATGYTF. The gene calls are TRBV20-1 and TRBJ1-2, with D unresolved. Germline assignment: CDR1 DFQATT and CDR2 SNEGSKA (reference sequence). The CDR3 contains 8 residues. The V and J ends lost 6 bases and 8 bases respectively, with 4 bases between them.

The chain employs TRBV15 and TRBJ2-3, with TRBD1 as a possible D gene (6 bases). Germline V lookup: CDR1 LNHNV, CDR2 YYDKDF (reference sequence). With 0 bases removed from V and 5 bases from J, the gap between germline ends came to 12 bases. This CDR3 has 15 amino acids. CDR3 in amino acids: CATSREGRGEDTQYF. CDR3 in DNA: TGTGCCACCAGCAGAGAGGGCAGGGGTGAAGATACGCAGTATTTT. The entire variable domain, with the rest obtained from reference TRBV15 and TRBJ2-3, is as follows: DAMVIQNPRYQVTQFGKPVTLSCSQTLNHNVMYWYQQKSSQAPKLLFHYYDKDFNNEADTPDNFQSRRPNTSFCFLDIRSPGLGDTAMYLCATSREGRGEDTQYFGPGTRLTVL.

CDR3 region: CASSRTGQGLYGYTF. The CDR3 region has the DNA TGTGCCAGCAGCAGGACGGGACAGGGTCTCTATGGCTACACCTTC. J is TRBJ1-2 and V is TRBV7-9, with 9 bases lining up with TRBD1. Germline V lookup: CDR1 SEHNR, CDR2 FQNEAQ (reference sequence). There are 15 residues in the CDR3. J lost 4 bases, V lost 5 bases, and 8 bases had no gene match.

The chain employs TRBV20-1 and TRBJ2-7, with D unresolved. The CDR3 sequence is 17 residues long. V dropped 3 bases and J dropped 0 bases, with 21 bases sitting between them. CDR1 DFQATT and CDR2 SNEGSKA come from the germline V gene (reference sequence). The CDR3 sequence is CSASRAWAGSPSYEQYF. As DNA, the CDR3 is TGCAGTGCTAGTCGGGCGTGGGCAGGATCACCCTCCTACGAGCAGTACTTC.

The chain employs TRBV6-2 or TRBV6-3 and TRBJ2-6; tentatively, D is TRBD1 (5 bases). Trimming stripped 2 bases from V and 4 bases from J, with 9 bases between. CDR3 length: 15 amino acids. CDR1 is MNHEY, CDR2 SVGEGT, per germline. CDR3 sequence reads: CASSYGRTGANVLTF. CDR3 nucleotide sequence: TGTGCCAGCAGTTACGGGCGGACAGGGGCCAACGTCCTGACTTTC.

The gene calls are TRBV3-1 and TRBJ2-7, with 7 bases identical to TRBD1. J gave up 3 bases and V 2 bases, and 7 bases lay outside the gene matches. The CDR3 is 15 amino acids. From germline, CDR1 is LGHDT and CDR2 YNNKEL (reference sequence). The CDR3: CASSQTRQGYYEQYF. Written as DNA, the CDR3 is TGTGCCAGCAGCCAAACCCGACAGGGTTACTACGAGCAGTACTTC.

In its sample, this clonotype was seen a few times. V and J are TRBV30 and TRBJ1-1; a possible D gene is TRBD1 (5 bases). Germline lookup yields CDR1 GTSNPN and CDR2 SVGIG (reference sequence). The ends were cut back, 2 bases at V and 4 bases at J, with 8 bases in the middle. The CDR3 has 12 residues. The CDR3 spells CAWSRGGTEAFF. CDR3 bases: TGTGCCTGGAGTCGGGGGGGCACTGAAGCTTTCTTT.

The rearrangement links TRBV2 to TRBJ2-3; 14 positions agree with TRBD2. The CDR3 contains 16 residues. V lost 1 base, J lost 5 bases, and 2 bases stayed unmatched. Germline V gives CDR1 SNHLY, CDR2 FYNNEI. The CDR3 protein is CASSEGTSGGIDTQYF. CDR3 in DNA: TGTGCCAGCAGTGAAGGGACTAGCGGGGGGATAGATACGCAGTATTTT.

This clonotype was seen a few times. Here the CDR3 DNA reads TGTGCCAGCAGCTTGGACAGCATCTACGAGCAGTACTTC. Translated: CASSLDSIYEQYF. This chain links TRBV6-2 or TRBV6-3 with TRBJ2-7; TRBD1 might be the D (6 bases). CDR1 and CDR2 (germline): MNHEY, SVGEGT. Between the trimmed V and J ends, which lost 6 bases and 3 bases, there was a span of 12 bases. The CDR3 length is 13 residues.

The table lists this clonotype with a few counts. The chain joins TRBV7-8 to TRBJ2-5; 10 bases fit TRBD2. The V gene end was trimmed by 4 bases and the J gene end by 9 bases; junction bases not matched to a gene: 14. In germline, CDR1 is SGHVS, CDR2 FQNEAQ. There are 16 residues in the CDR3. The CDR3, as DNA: TGTGCCAGCAGCTCCCACCCGGCTAGCGGGGGTATGGCCCAGTACTTC. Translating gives CASSSHPASGGMAQYF.

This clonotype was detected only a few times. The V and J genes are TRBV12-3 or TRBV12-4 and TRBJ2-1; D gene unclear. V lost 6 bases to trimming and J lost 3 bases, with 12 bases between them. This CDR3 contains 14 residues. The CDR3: CASSSARHYNEQFF. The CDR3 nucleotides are TGTGCCAGCAGCTCGGCGCGGCACTACAATGAGCAGTTCTTC.

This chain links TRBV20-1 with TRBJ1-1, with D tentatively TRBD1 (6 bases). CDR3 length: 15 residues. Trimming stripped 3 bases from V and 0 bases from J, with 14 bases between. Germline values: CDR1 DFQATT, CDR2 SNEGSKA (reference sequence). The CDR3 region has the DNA TGCAGTGCTAGTCCCAGACAGGTTTTGAACACTGAAGCTTTCTTT. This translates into CSASPRQVLNTEAFF.

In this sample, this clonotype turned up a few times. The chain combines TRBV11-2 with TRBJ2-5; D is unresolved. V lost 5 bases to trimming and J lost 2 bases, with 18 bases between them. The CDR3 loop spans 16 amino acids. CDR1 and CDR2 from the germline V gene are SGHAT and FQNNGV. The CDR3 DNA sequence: TGTGCCAGCAGCCACCACGTAGGACCTTTACAAGAGACCCAGTACTTC. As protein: CASSHHVGPLQETQYF.

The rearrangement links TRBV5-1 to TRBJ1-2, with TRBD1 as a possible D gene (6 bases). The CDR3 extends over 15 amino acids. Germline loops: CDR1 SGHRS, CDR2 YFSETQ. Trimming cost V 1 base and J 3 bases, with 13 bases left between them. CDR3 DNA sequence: TGCGCCAGCAGCTTGTCACAGGGTGTCGACTATGGCTACACCTTC. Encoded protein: CASSLSQGVDYGYTF.

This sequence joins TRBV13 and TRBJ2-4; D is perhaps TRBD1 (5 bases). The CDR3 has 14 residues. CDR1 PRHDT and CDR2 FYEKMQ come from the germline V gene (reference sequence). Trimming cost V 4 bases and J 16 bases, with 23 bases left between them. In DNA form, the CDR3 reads TGTGCCAGCAGCTCCCAGGACATACGGGCATCGGTTTACTTC. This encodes CASSSQDIRASVYF. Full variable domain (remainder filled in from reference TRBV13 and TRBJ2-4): AAGVIQSPRHLIKEKRETATLKCYPIPRHDTVYWYQQGPGQDPQFLISFYEKMQSDKGSIPDRFSAQQFSDYHSELNMSSLELGDSALYFCASSSQDIRASVYFGAGTRLSVL.

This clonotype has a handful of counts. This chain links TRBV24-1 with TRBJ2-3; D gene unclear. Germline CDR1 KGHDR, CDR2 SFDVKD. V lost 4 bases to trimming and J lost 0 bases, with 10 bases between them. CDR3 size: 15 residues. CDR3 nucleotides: TGTGCCACCAGTGAGGATATATCTAGCACAGATACGCAGTATTTT. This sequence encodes CATSEDISSTDTQYF.

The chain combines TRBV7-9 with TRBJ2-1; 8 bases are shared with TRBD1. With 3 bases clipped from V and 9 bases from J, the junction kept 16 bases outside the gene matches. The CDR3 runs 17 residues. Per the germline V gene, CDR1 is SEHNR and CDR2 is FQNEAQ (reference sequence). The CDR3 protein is CASSLMVPGTGYGEQFF. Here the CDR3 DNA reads TGTGCCAGCAGCTTGATGGTCCCCGGGACAGGATACGGTGAGCAGTTCTTC.

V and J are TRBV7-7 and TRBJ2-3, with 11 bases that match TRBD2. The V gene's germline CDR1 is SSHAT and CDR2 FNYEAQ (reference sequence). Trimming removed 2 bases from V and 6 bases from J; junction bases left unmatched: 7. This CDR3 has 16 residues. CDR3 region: CASSLSTSGGLDTQYF. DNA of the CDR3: TGTGCCAGCAGCTTATCTACTAGCGGGGGTCTGGATACGCAGTATTTT.

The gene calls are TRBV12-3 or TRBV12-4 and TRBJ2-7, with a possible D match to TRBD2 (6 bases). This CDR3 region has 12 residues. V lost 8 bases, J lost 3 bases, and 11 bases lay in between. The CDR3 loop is CASSHGSYEQYF. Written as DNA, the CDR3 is TGTGCCAGCTCTCACGGGAGCTACGAGCAGTACTTC.

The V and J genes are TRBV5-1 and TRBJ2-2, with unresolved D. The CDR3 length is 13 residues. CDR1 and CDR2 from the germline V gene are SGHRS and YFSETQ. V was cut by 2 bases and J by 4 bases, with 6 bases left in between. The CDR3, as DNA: TGCGCCAGCAGCTTCGAGAGCACCGGGGAGCTGTTTTTT. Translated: CASSFESTGELFF.